This T cell receptor (beta chain) came from a study of T cells after yellow fever vaccination. Study details: SMART-Seq v4 Ultra Low Input prepared the low-cell-number fractions.

V lost 7 bases, J lost 6 bases, and 10 bases lay in between. Germline loops: CDR1 MNHNY, CDR2 SVGAGI (reference sequence). This CDR3 contains 12 residues. Findings of the study overall: Subsequent booster samples again held most clones from primary vaccination (less than 98% CD4, about 86% CD8).

In its sample, this clonotype was seen a few times. Its antigen is not identified. Template switching by 5'RACE produced TCR cDNA, adding a universal primer site and UMIs. TCRdb used MiXCR to reprocess the 5' RACE reads, holding one entry per CDR3 protein. The sample holds 450,000 to 550,000 distinct CDR3 sequences, about a fifth seen once. J is TRBJ1-5 and V is TRBV6-6, with unresolved D. This clonotype was obtained from a man in his late teens or twenties who received the YFV17D yellow fever vaccine. The source was PBMCs, collected approximately 20 days after the first yellow fever vaccination. The CDR3 DNA sequence: TGTGCCAGCACTCATCAAGGTCAGCCCCAGCATTTT. Residues: CASTHQGQPQHF.